A selection of T cell receptor beta chains follows, all from one sample in a study of technical replicates of blood from four donors. This table comes from immunoSEQ multiplex PCR, and its TCRdb copy is limited to in-frame clones, with some not included. The table lists about 73,000 clones, 85% to 95% of them singletons. Sequencing input: T cells isolated from PBMCs. These receptors were taken from a human donor in good health. Both conserved end residues are part of each CDR3. A D gene is named only where the DNA matches it firmly. Size values are once, few and many counts, or a class for expanded clones, and some rows have none.

V gene	D gene	J gene	clone size	CDR3 DNA	CDR3 protein
TRBV5-6	TRBD2	TRBJ2-7	-	TGTGCCAGCAGCTTGGTACCTAGCGGGAGTCCCCACGAGCAGTACTTC	CASSLVPSGSPHEQYF
TRBV4-1	-	TRBJ1-3	-	TGCGCCAGCTCCTACTCCAGGGACTTTTCTGGAAACACCATATATTTT	CASSYSRDFSGNTIYF
TRBV28	TRBD2	TRBJ2-2	-	TGTGCCAGCAGTTTCCCTAGCGGGTGGGAGGAAGCCGGGGAGCTGTTTTTT	CASSFPSGWEEAGELFF
TRBV5-6	-	TRBJ1-2	-	TGTGCCAGCAGCTTTGCGGATGGCTACACCTTC	CASSFADGYTF
TRBV5-1	TRBD1	TRBJ1-1	-	TGCGCCAGCAGCTTCGGACAGGCTGAAGCTTTCTTT	CASSFGQAEAFF
TRBV5-1	-	TRBJ1-1	-	TGCGCCAGCAGCTTGGACTCGAACACTGAAGCTTTCTTT	CASSLDSNTEAFF
TRBV5-1	TRBD2	TRBJ2-2	-	TGCGCCAGTGGAGGGGAGGCTAGCGGGCCCGGGGAGCTGTTTTTT	CASGGEASGPGELFF
TRBV10-3	-	TRBJ1-5	-	TGTGCCATCAGTGAGGCCATTGGCGGAAATCAGCCCCAGCATTTT	CAISEAIGGNQPQHF
TRBV19	-	TRBJ2-1	-	TGTGCCAGCCGACTTGACAATGAGCAGTTCTTC	CASRLDNEQFF
TRBV7-9	-	TRBJ1-2	-	TGTGCCAGCAGCATAGGCGATACGGGCTACACCTTC	CASSIGDTGYTF
TRBV7-9	-	TRBJ1-2	-	TGTGCCAGCCTGGAGTTAGCTAACTATGGCTACACCTTC	CASLELANYGYTF
TRBV30	TRBD1	TRBJ1-3	-	TGTGCCTGGAGTTCCGGACAGGGGGCAGTGGGAAACACCATATATTTT	CAWSSGQGAVGNTIYF
TRBV4-1	-	TRBJ1-3	-	TGCGCCAGCAGCCGAGCCGGCCCGGGAGGAGGAAACACCATATATTTT	CASSRAGPGGGNTIYF
TRBV2	TRBD2	TRBJ2-4	-	TGTGCCAGCAGTGAAGGGGGGACTAGCGGGAGACGAACGCCCATTCAGTACTTC	CASSEGGTSGRRTPIQYF
TRBV7-3	TRBD1	TRBJ1-6	-	TGTGCCAGCAGCCTGGGACAGAATAATTCACCCCTCCACTTT	CASSLGQNNSPLHF
TRBV9	TRBD1	TRBJ1-3	-	TGTGCCAGCAGCTCCCGGGACAGTTCCTTTGGAAACACCATATATTTT	CASSSRDSSFGNTIYF
TRBV6-5	-	TRBJ2-7	-	TGTGCCAGCAGTTACTCGATCATCAGGGCCGGGTACGAGCAGTACTTC	CASSYSIIRAGYEQYF
TRBV5-1	TRBD2	TRBJ2-3	once	TGCGCCAGCAGCTTGTCGGGGACTAGCGGGAGTATGGGATCTGTTGGGATGACAGATACGCAGTATTTT	CASSLSGTSGSMGSVGMTDTQYF
TRBV29-1	-	TRBJ1-2	-	TGCAGCGTTGGCAGGGACTATGGCTACACCTTC	CSVGRDYGYTF
TRBV10-3	-	TRBJ1-5	-	TGTGCCATCAGTTCGGAGAGCAATCAGCCCCAGCATTTT	CAISSESNQPQHF
TRBV19	-	TRBJ1-1	-	TGTGCCAGTAGTACAACAGGGCTACGGAACACTGAAGCTTTCTTT	CASSTTGLRNTEAFF
TRBV9	-	TRBJ1-2	once	TGTGCCAGCAGCGTAGGTAAAATTAACTATGGCTACACCTTC	CASSVGKINYGYTF
TRBV6-5	-	TRBJ1-1	-	TGTGCCAGCAGTTACTCAAGGACATCGAACACTGAAGCTTTCTTT	CASSYSRTSNTEAFF
TRBV4-1	TRBD2	TRBJ2-5	-	TGCGCCAGCAGCCAAGAGGGACTACGGTACCAAGAGACCCAGTACTTC	CASSQEGLRYQETQYF
TRBV2	-	TRBJ2-4	-	TGTGCCAGCAGACCGGGCCGCGGGACTTCCAAAAACATTCAGTACTTC	CASRPGRGTSKNIQYF
TRBV11-2	TRBD2	TRBJ2-1	-	TGTGCCAGCAGCACAATAGCGGGAGAAGTTACTCCGCTCTACAATGAGCAGTTCTTC	CASSTIAGEVTPLYNEQFF
TRBV2	TRBD2	TRBJ2-1	-	TGTGCCAGCACCTCGGTGGGGGGGGACTACAATGAGCAGTTCTTC	CASTSVGGDYNEQFF
TRBV11-2	TRBD2	TRBJ2-1	-	TGTGCCAGCAGCTTAGATTCACTAGCGGGGGGAAACAATGAGCAGTTCTTC	CASSLDSLAGGNNEQFF
TRBV5-5	-	TRBJ1-2	-	TGTGCCAGCAGCTTGCAGTGGACAGATAACTATGGCTACACCTTC	CASSLQWTDNYGYTF
TRBV27	TRBD1	TRBJ1-2	-	TGTGCCAGCAGTCGGACAGGGAGGGGTGGTGGCTACACCTTC	CASSRTGRGGGYTF
TRBV4-2	-	TRBJ1-1	once	TGTGCCAGCAGCCAAGATGGAGCGGGGGATCGGGAAGCTTTCTTT	CASSQDGAGDREAFF
TRBV5-1	TRBD1	TRBJ1-2	-	TGCGCCAGCAGTGACGGACAGGGCCAGGGCTACACCTTC	CASSDGQGQGYTF
TRBV9	TRBD1	TRBJ1-2	-	TGTGCCAGCAGCGCCTCCGGGACAGGGAATTATGGCTACACCTTC	CASSASGTGNYGYTF
TRBV11-3	TRBD2	TRBJ2-2	-	TGTGCCAGCAGCACCAGAGCGGGAGGGGACACCGGGGAGCTGTTTTTT	CASSTRAGGDTGELFF
TRBV9	-	TRBJ2-2	-	TGTGCCAGCAGCACTCAGACAGCTTACGGGGAGCTGTTTTTT	CASSTQTAYGELFF
TRBV18	TRBD1	TRBJ1-1	-	TGTGCCAGCTCACCAGGGGACAGAAGGTCTGAAGCTTTCTTT	CASSPGDRRSEAFF
TRBV7-9	-	TRBJ2-7	-	TGTGCCAGCAGCTTACTCTACGAGCAGTACTTC	CASSLLYEQYF
TRBV2	TRBD1	TRBJ1-5	-	TGTGCCAGCAGCGGGGACAGAACTCAGCCCCAGCATTTT	CASSGDRTQPQHF
TRBV19	TRBD1	TRBJ2-2	-	TGTGCCAGTAGTCCCCGGACAGGGGGCAACACCGGGGAGCTGTTTTTT	CASSPRTGGNTGELFF
TRBV10-2	-	TRBJ1-6	few	TGCGCCAGCAGTGCGGGAGGACTACCCTTTTCACCCCTCCACTTT	CASSAGGLPFSPLHF
TRBV5-1	TRBD1	TRBJ2-1	-	TGCGCCAGCAGCTCAGGACAGGCTACCAATGAGCAGTTCTTC	CASSSGQATNEQFF
TRBV4-1	-	TRBJ1-1	-	TGCGCCAGCAGCGAGACGGGCCAGGGTGAAGCTTTCTTT	CASSETGQGEAFF
TRBV15	-	TRBJ1-1	-	TGTGCCACCAGCAGAGATGAAGGGGCGAATGGATGGGACACTGAAGCTTTCTTT	CATSRDEGANGWDTEAFF
TRBV4-1	TRBD2	TRBJ2-7	-	TGCGCCAGCAGCCAAGAGTGGACTAGCGGCACCTACGAGCAGTACTTC	CASSQEWTSGTYEQYF
TRBV2	TRBD1	TRBJ1-6	-	TGTGCCAGCAGTGAAGGGGGGACAGGGGATTCACCCCTCCACTTT	CASSEGGTGDSPLHF
TRBV6-5	-	TRBJ2-1	-	TGTGCCAGCAGTTACAAATATCGGGAGACTGAGCAGTTCTTC	CASSYKYRETEQFF
TRBV2	TRBD1	TRBJ2-7	-	TGTGCCAGCAAGGGACAGACCTCCTACGAGCAGTACTTC	CASKGQTSYEQYF
TRBV4-1	TRBD1	TRBJ1-1	-	TGCGCCAGCAGCCAAGTAAAAGGGGGCCGCACTGAAGCTTTCTTT	CASSQVKGGRTEAFF
TRBV7-6	-	TRBJ2-2	-	TGTGCCAGCAGCCCCAGCAGGGCGACCGGGGAGCTGTTTTTT	CASSPSRATGELFF
TRBV19	-	TRBJ1-2	-	TGTGCCAGTAACAGCAACTATGGCTACACCTTC	CASNSNYGYTF
TRBV5-6	TRBD1	TRBJ1-5	-	TGTGCCAGCAGCCCCAGCGGACAGGGGGTTAGTCAGCCCCAGCATTTT	CASSPSGQGVSQPQHF
TRBV28	TRBD2	TRBJ2-1	-	TGTGCCAGCAGCCCCTTGGGGGGGTCCTACAATGAGCAGTTCTTC	CASSPLGGSYNEQFF
TRBV6-5	-	TRBJ1-1	-	TGTGCCAGCAGTTACAGTTTAGGAGGCCAGCTCGAAGCTTTCTTT	CASSYSLGGQLEAFF
TRBV11-3	TRBD1	TRBJ2-2	once	TGTGCCAGCAGCTCGGGATGGGACAGAAACACCGGGGAGCTGTTTTTT	CASSSGWDRNTGELFF
TRBV19	TRBD1	TRBJ1-2	-	TGTGCCAGTAGTATAGATGTCAGGGGGCTTGGGTATGGCTACACCTTC	CASSIDVRGLGYGYTF
TRBV11-1	-	TRBJ2-5	-	TGTGCCAGCAGCCCAATACCCGGGACCCAGTACTTC	CASSPIPGTQYF
TRBV6-1	-	TRBJ1-2	once	TGTGCCAGCAGTGAATCAGGGACTCGTGGCTACACCTTC	CASSESGTRGYTF
TRBV7-8	-	TRBJ2-7	-	TGTGCCAGCAGCTCCCCCTGGAGAGGATCCGAGCAGTACTTC	CASSSPWRGSEQYF
TRBV19	TRBD1	TRBJ1-4	-	TGTGCCAGTAGAAGGCAGGGGGCAGCGAGCGTTGAAAAACTGTTTTTT	CASRRQGAASVEKLFF